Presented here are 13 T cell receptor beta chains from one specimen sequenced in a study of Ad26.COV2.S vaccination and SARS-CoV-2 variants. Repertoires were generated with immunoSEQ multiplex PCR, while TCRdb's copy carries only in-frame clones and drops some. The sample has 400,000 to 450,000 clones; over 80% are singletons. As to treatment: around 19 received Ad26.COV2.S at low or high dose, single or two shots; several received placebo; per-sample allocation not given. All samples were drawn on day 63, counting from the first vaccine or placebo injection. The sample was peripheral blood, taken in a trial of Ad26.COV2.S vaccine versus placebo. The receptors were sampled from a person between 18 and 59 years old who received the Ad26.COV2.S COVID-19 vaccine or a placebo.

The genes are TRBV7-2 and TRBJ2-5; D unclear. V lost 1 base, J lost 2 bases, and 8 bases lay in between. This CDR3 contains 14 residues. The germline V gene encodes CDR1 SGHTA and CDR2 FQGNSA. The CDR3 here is CASSLELSQETQYF. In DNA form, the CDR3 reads TGTGCCAGCAGCTTAGAGCTATCTCAAGAGACCCAGTACTTC.

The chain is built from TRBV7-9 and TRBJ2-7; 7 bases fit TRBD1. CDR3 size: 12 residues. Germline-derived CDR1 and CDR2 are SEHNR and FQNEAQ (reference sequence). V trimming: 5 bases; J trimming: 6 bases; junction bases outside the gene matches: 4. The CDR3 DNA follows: TGTGCCAGCAGCCTCTCAGGGGGCGAGCAGTACTTC. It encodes CASSLSGGEQYF.

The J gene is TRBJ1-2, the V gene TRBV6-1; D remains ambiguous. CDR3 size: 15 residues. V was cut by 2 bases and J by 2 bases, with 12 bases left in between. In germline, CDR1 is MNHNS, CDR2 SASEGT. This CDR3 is CASSELTRLNYGYTF. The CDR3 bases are TGTGCCAGCAGTGAATTGACCAGGCTGAACTATGGCTACACCTTC.

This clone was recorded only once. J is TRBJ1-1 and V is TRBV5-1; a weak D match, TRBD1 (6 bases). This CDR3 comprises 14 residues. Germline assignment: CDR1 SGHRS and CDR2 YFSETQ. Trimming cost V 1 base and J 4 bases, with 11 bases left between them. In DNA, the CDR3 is TGCGCCAGCAGCTTGACAGGGTCCGCCACTGAAGCTTTCTTT. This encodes CASSLTGSATEAFF.

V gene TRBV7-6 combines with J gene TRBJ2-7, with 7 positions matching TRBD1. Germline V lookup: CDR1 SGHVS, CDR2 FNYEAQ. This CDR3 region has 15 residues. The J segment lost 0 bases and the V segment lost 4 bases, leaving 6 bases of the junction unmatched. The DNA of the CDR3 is TGTGCCAGCAGCTACTCTCAGGGGGACTCCTACGAGCAGTACTTC. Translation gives CASSYSQGDSYEQYF.

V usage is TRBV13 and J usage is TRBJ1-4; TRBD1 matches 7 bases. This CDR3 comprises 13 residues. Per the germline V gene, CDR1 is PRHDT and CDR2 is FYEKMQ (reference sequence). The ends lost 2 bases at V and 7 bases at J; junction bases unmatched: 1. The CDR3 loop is CASSLQGVEKLFF. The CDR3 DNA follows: TGTGCCAGCAGCTTACAGGGGGTTGAAAAACTGTTTTTT.

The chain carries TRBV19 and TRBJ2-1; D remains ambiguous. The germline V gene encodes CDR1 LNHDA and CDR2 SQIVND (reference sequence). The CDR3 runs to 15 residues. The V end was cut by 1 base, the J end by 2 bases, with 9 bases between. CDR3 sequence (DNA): TGTGCCAGTAGTATAGTGGGTAGCACCTACAATGAGCAGTTCTTC. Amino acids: CASSIVGSTYNEQFF.

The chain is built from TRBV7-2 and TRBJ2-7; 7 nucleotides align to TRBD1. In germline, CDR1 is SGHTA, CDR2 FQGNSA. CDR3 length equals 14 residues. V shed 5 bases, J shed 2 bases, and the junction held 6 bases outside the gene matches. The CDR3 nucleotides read TGTGCCAGCAGCCTAAGGGGGCCGACCTACGAGCAGTACTTC. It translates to CASSLRGPTYEQYF.

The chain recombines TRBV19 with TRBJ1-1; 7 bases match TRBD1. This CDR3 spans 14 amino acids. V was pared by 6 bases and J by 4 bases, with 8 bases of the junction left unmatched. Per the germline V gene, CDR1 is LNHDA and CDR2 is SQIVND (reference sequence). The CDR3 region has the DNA TGTGCCAGTAGCTACAGGGGCTCCCTCACTGAAGCTTTCTTT. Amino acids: CASSYRGSLTEAFF.

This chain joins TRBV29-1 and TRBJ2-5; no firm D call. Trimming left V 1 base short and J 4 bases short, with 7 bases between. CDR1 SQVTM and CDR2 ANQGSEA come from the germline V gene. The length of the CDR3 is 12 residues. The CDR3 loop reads CSVEGVGETQYF. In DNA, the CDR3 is TGCAGCGTTGAAGGGGTGGGAGAGACCCAGTACTTC.

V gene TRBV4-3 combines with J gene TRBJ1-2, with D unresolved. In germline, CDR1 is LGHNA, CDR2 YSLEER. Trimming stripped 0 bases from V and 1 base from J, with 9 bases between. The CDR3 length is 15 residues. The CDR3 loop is CASSQDPRVNYGYTF. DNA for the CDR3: TGCGCCAGCAGCCAAGATCCGAGGGTTAACTATGGCTACACCTTC.

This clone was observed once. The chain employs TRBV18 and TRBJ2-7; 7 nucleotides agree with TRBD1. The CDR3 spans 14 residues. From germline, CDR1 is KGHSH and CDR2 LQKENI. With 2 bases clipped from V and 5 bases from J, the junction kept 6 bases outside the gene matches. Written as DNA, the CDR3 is TGTGCCAGCTCACCAACACAGGGGTCCCACGAGCAGTACTTC. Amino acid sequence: CASSPTQGSHEQYF.

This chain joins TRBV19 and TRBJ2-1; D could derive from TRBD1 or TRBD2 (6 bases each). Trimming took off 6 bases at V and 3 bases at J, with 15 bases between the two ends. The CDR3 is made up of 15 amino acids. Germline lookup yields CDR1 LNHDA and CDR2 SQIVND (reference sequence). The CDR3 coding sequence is TGTGCCAGTAGACAGTGGAGGGGGGTCTACAATGAGCAGTTCTTC. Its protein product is CASRQWRGVYNEQFF.